This T cell receptor beta chain originates from a study of esophageal squamous cell carcinoma under preoperative chemotherapy listed by TCRdb under 2018. Background for the entire study: Both tumor-infiltrating lymphocytes and peripheral blood T cells had their TCR repertoires profiled in the study. The study assessed how paclitaxel-nedaplatin chemotherapy affected T-cell receptor repertoires in patients with esophageal squamous cell carcinoma. Five or six patients with primary esophageal squamous cell carcinoma were included in the cohort. Repertoires from samples obtained before paclitaxel-nedaplatin therapy were compared with repertoires from samples obtained after paclitaxel-nedaplatin therapy.

The time point label, as the study defines it: after preoperative PTX-NDP chemotherapy. Paclitaxel-nedaplatin was administered to patients as preoperative chemotherapy before surgery. CDR1 and CDR2 are drawn from the germline V gene: SGHVS, FNYEAQ. The CDR3 sequence holds 14 residues, the cysteine and phenylalanine included. Of all the DNA, just the CDR3 is kept, 42 bases in frame from base 1. As for this clonotype: What antigen it recognizes has not been identified. One end of the junction fails to match germline, which may point to a read error.

Library preparation employed PCR. The data were produced on a HiSeq X Ten. High-throughput sequencing was used to characterize TCR repertoires. TCRdb cleaned the public reads at Q25 with fastp, built clones with MiXCR and kept in-frame beta chains. Rows merge per CDR3 protein into single entries with the most common DNA and genes. The sample table lists around 34,000 distinct CDR3 sequences, 52% of them with a count of one. The ten largest clones represent 20% to 25% of the sample. Paper-wide results and their limitations: After chemotherapy, TCR diversity rose significantly in peripheral T cells, but this increase was not seen in tumor-infiltrating lymphocytes. Rather than arising solely from local clonal changes, post-treatment tumor-infiltrating lymphocytes appeared to come partly from peripheral T cells that migrated into the tumor. Clonotype frequencies shifted immediately and substantially under paclitaxel-nedaplatin therapy, and abundant clones were more likely to contract than to amplify. The analysis included only five or six patients with esophageal squamous cell carcinoma, making the cohort small.

The TCR sequence derives from a human donor with esophageal squamous cell carcinoma. The donor label of this sample is uncertain. This sample was taken from a patient given preoperative chemotherapy. The chain was built from TRBV7-6 and TRBJ2-5, and possibly TRBD2, on 7 matching bases. DNA sequence: TGTGCGAGCCGCGGGGGCCGTGACCCAGAGACGCAGTACTTC. It translates as CASRGGRDPETQYF.